This T cell receptor (beta chain) was sequenced in a study of naive CD8 T cells in extremely preterm neonates (dated by TCRdb to between 2016 and 2019). General notes on the study: An age range of 25-50 years is given for the adult participants in the abstract, whereas a range of 20-50 years is given in the methods. The study compared TCRbeta CDR3 repertoires of sorted naive CD8+ T cells across four age groups: extremely preterm neonates, term neonates, young children and adults. Study-wide findings and limitations: Among the limitations the authors pointed out were a small sample size and productive template counts that varied across preterm samples. To track T cell development within individuals, the authors urged prospective longitudinal studies of preterm and term neonates. Preterm CDR3s were shorter, with fewer N additions and less junctional trimming, and were closer to germline than those of older groups. Preterm neonates shared more CDR3 nucleotide sequences (around 2.5%) than term neonates (around 0.4%), young children (roughly 0.03%) and adults (approximately 0.01%). Preterm neonates showed significantly lower iChao1 richness than every other age group (p < 0.05) along with an even clone distribution, indicating a less rich repertoire.

The germline V gene encodes CDR1 SNHLY and CDR2 FYNNEI. Including the terminal cysteine and phenylalanine, the CDR3 comprises 14 residues. The only DNA kept is the CDR3, 42 bases in frame from the first base. The germline V and J ends show losses of 7 bases and 5 bases respectively, and no gene match explains 9 bases of the junction. To note about this clone: Its antigen specificity is not known. One base away there is no much larger clone; base qualities are not given.

The peripheral blood donors were five healthy children aged about 15-60 months who were having elective routine surgery, plus five healthy nonsmoking adults. A FACSAria III cell sorter was used to sort live, Annexin V-negative naive CD8+ T cells (CD3+CD8+CD45RA+CCR7+). Per sample, between roughly 18,000 and 110,000 naive CD8+ T cells were obtained by sorting. Ficoll-Paque density gradient centrifugation was used to isolate mononuclear cells from diluted blood. Before sorting, mononuclear cells were cryopreserved in 10% DMSO plus 90% FBS and kept long term at -150 degrees C. After thawing, the cells were stained with Annexin V and with antibodies against CD3, CD8, CCR7 and CD45RA. The DNeasy Blood and Tissue Kit was used to extract genomic DNA from sorted cell pellets that had been snap-frozen. A two-step, bias-controlled multiplex PCR was used to amplify TCRbeta CDR3 regions from genomic DNA. Primers specific for every TRBV and TRBJ gene segment were included in the multiplex PCR. TCRbeta repertoire data were generated with the immunoSEQ Assay. Concerning the study's data processing: To merge closely related sequences, reads went through filtering and clustering using a relative-frequency ratio and a modified nearest-neighbor algorithm. IMGT annotation was followed for the assignment of V, D and J genes to CDR3 sequences. Template counts were corrected for PCR amplification bias and quantified by comparison with synthetic TCR CDR3 analog sequences. Analyses were restricted to unique productive sequences, meaning in-frame CDR3 sequences without stop codons. The immunoSEQ Analyzer software was used to calculate iChao1 richness and clonality, with clonality defined as 1 minus Pielou's evenness. Depending on the Shapiro-Wilk normality results, either Student's t-test or a non-parametric test was run in JMP for statistical testing. The source is immuneACCESS, and TCRdb retained only in-frame sequences with V and J called. Part of the clones is not carried over; for the studies checked, unresolved V genes explain less than half of this, and the remainder is unexplained. For V, J and clone size, that table is used; D and trimming come from the DNA. This sample gives 5,500 to 6,000 clones in total; around 97% of them show up just once. The ten most abundant clones make up around 0.4% of the sample.

Specimen: naive CD8+ T cells from blood. The rearranged chain carries TRBV2 and TRBJ1-2; 8 bases in between match TRBD1. This sequence was found in a human donor in good health. In nucleotide form, the sequence is TGTGCCAGCAAGCCGGGACAGGAGAGTTATGGCTACACCTTC. This yields the protein CASKPGQESYGYTF.